This is a list of T cell receptor beta chains from one sample in a study of shared clonotypes between healthy human individuals. Assay: immunoSEQ multiplex PCR; the TCRdb copy retains only in-frame clones and omits some. The sample holds 2 million to 3 million clones, over 85% seen once. Material: naive CD4+ T cells sorted from blood. These receptors originate from a man younger than 35 in good health. The CDR3 runs from the conserved cysteine through the conserved F or W. Fields, in order: clone size, V gene, D gene, J gene, CDR3 DNA, CDR3 protein. A D gene is named only where the DNA matches it firmly. Where a row states a size, it is once, few, many or the class of an expanded clone; other rows omit it.

NA	TRBV2	TRBD2	TRBJ2-5	TGTGCCAGCATGGGGCGACTAGCGGGGGCTCGGGGGACCCAGTACTTC	CASMGRLAGARGTQYF
once	TRBV30	NA	TRBJ1-5	TGTGCCTGGACTGTTCCGGGACTCCCTGAGCCCCAGCATTTT	CAWTVPGLPEPQHF
NA	TRBV18	NA	TRBJ1-4	TGTGCCAGCTCACCCCCCGGAGGGGAGGATGAAAAACTGTTTTTT	CASSPPGGEDEKLFF
NA	TRBV9	NA	TRBJ1-2	TGTGCCAGCAGCGTAGACTGGCAGGACTATGGCTACACCTTC	CASSVDWQDYGYTF
once	TRBV30	NA	TRBJ2-5	TGTGCCTGGAGTGGTAGGGCTCGGGAGACCCAGTACTTC	CAWSGRARETQYF
NA	TRBV5-1	NA	TRBJ2-2	TGCGCCAGCAGCCAGGACACCACCGGGGAGCTGTTTTTT	CASSQDTTGELFF
NA	TRBV19	NA	TRBJ2-1	TGTGCCAGTGCCGGCCTCTCCTACAATGAGCAGTTCTTC	CASAGLSYNEQFF
NA	TRBV6-5	NA	TRBJ1-1	TGTGCCAGCAGTCGAGAGACTGAAGCTTTCTTT	CASSRETEAFF
once	TRBV18	NA	TRBJ2-7	TGTGCCAGCTGGGGATACACAGGCCACTACGAGCAGTACTTC	CASWGYTGHYEQYF
NA	TRBV10-2	TRBD1	TRBJ2-2	TGCGCCAGCAGGCGGGACAGGGTCACCACCGGGGAGCTGTTTTTT	CASRRDRVTTGELFF
NA	TRBV11-2	TRBD1	TRBJ2-3	TGTGCCAGCAGCTCCCCATGGCGCGGGGACAGGGGGCAGACAGATACGCAGTATTTT	CASSSPWRGDRGQTDTQYF
NA	TRBV6-6	TRBD1	TRBJ1-1	TGTGCCAGCAGCGGACAGGGATGGAACACTGAAGCTTTCTTT	CASSGQGWNTEAFF
NA	TRBV28	NA	TRBJ2-3	TGTGCCAGCAGTCCCGCGCTAGGCGCTGGAACAGATACGCAGTATTTT	CASSPALGAGTDTQYF
NA	TRBV5-4	NA	TRBJ2-7	TGTGCCAGCAGGAGAGAGGGGGGCACCTACGAGCAGTACTTC	CASRREGGTYEQYF
NA	TRBV14	TRBD1	TRBJ2-7	TGTGCCAGCAGCACCGGGACAGGGAGGTACGAGCAGTACTTC	CASSTGTGRYEQYF
once	TRBV2	NA	TRBJ2-3	TGTGCCAGCAGTGTAAGGGGAGATACGCAGTATTTT	CASSVRGDTQYF
NA	TRBV5-1	TRBD1	TRBJ2-2	TGCGCCAGCAGCTCACGGGACAGGGGCGGGACCGGGGAGCTGTTTTTT	CASSSRDRGGTGELFF
NA	TRBV14	NA	TRBJ2-6	TGTGCCAGCAGCCAAGGTAAGGGTTGTCGGGGTTCTGGGGCCAACGTCCTGACTTTC	CASSQGKGCRGSGANVLTF
few	TRBV5-1	NA	TRBJ1-1	TGCGCCAGCAGCCAGGACACTTTGAACACTGAAGCTTTCTTT	CASSQDTLNTEAFF
NA	TRBV6-5	TRBD1	TRBJ1-6	TGTGCCAGCAGTTACGTCGGGACAGGGTCTTCACCCCTCCACTTT	CASSYVGTGSSPLHF
NA	TRBV9	TRBD2	TRBJ2-1	TGTGCCAGCAGCCCGGGACTAGCGGACTACAATGAGCAGTTCTTC	CASSPGLADYNEQFF
NA	TRBV5-1	NA	TRBJ2-3	TGCGCCAGCAGCACAGGGACCAGCGATACGCAGTATTTT	CASSTGTSDTQYF
NA	TRBV30	NA	TRBJ2-4	TGTGCCTGGAGTGTCGGTAGACAATTAGCCAAAAACATTCAGTACTTC	CAWSVGRQLAKNIQYF
NA	TRBV18	NA	TRBJ1-2	TGTGCCAGCTCACCAAACAGAGGGCTCTATGGCTACACCTTC	CASSPNRGLYGYTF